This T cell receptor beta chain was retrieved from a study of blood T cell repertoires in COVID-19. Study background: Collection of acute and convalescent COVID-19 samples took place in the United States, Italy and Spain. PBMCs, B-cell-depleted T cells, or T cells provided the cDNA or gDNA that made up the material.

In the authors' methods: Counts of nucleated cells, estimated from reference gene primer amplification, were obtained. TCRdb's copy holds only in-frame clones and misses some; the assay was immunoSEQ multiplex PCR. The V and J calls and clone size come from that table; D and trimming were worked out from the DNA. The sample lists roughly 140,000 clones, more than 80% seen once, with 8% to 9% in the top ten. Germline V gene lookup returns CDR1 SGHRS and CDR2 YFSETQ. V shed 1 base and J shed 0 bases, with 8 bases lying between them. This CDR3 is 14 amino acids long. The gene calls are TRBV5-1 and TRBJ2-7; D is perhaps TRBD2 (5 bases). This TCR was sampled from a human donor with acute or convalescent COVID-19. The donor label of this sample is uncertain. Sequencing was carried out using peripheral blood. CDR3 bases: TGCGCCAGCAGCTTGAGTGAGGGCTCCTACGAGCAGTACTTC. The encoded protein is CASSLSEGSYEQYF.